A single sample gave rise to the 23 T cell receptor beta chains below, sequenced in a study of blood T cell repertoires in COVID-19. The table came from immunoSEQ multiplex PCR; TCRdb's copy has only in-frame clones and leaves some out. The sample lists around 110,000 clones; approximately 87% were seen once. The sequencing input was peripheral blood. These receptors were collected from a young man with acute or convalescent COVID-19.

The chain links TRBV5-1 to TRBJ1-4; TRBD1 aligns across 7 bases. The CDR3 has 16 residues. Germline values: CDR1 SGHRS, CDR2 YFSETQ. The trim removed 0 bases at V and 2 bases at J, leaving 4 bases unmatched. DNA of the CDR3: TGCGCCAGCAGCTTGGCCCCACAGGGGACTAATGAAAAACTGTTTTTT. This translates into CASSLAPQGTNEKLFF.

The count of this clone is one. This rearrangement joins TRBV5-4 to TRBJ2-1; 7 bases line up with TRBD1. The ends lost 4 bases at V and 6 bases at J; junction bases unmatched: 7. This CDR3 is 14 amino acids long. Germline V gives CDR1 SGHNT, CDR2 YYREEE (reference sequence). The CDR3 is CASSRDRPPNEQFF. DNA for the CDR3: TGTGCCAGCAGCAGGGACAGACCCCCCAATGAGCAGTTCTTC.

This clone was counted between two and nine times. This chain joins TRBV4-1 and TRBJ1-2; D is unresolved. The CDR3 sequence is 13 residues long. Germline CDR1 MGHRA, CDR2 YSYEKL. V gave up 0 bases and J gave up 10 bases, with 12 bases separating them. The CDR3 DNA is TGCGCCAGCAGCCAAGAAATTGAGGCTCCCTACACCTTC. Amino acids: CASSQEIEAPYTF.

CDR3 in DNA: TGTGCCAGCAGCCCCACAGGGTACGAGCAGTACGTC. Translated, it gives CASSPTGYEQYV. The chain is built from TRBV12-3 or TRBV12-4 and TRBJ2-7, with D possibly being TRBD1 (6 bases). The germline V and J ends were trimmed by 6 bases and 4 bases, with 10 bases remaining between them. The CDR3 sequence is 12 residues long.

This chain links TRBV13 with TRBJ1-1; D not resolved. The CDR3 runs to 11 residues. CDR1 and CDR2 from the germline V gene are PRHDT and FYEKMQ (reference sequence). Deletions cut 3 bases from V and 7 bases from J, with 6 bases between. The CDR3 nucleotides are TGTGCCAGCAGCTTGAGGAGTGAAGCTTTCTTT. As protein: CASSLRSEAFF. The complete variable domain, with remaining parts taken from reference TRBV13 and TRBJ1-1, reads AAGVIQSPRHLIKEKRETATLKCYPIPRHDTVYWYQQGPGQDPQFLISFYEKMQSDKGSIPDRFSAQQFSDYHSELNMSSLELGDSALYFCASSLRSEAFFGQGTRLTVV.

The chain recombines TRBV7-9 with TRBJ1-4, with 11 bases identical to TRBD1. The CDR3 extends over 15 amino acids. Looked up from germline, CDR1 is SEHNR and CDR2 is FQNEAQ (reference sequence). V dropped 5 bases and J dropped 7; count of bases not matched to a gene: 6. The CDR3 here is CASSPGQGAREKLFF. DNA for the CDR3: TGTGCCAGCAGCCCTGGACAGGGGGCGCGTGAAAAACTGTTTTTT.

CDR3 residues: CATPELPSTGEVLSSGNTIYF. CDR3 coding DNA: TGTGCCACCCCCGAACTTCCCTCGACAGGGGAGGTCCTGAGCTCTGGAAACACCATATATTTT. The chain couples TRBV27 to TRBJ1-3; TRBD1 matches 8 bases. The CDR3 is made up of 21 amino acids. J was trimmed by 0 bases and V by 10 bases; bases with no gene match: 26. Germline loops: CDR1 MNHEY, CDR2 SMNVEV (reference sequence).

The chain employs TRBV30 and TRBJ1-6, with TRBD1 matching over 8 bases. CDR3 length: 15 residues. Germline V gene data show CDR1 as GTSNPN and CDR2 as SVGIG (reference sequence). J lost 4 bases, V lost 2 bases, and 4 bases had no gene match. CDR3: CAWSSGGGYNSPLHF. The CDR3 DNA reads TGTGCCTGGAGTTCAGGGGGCGGATATAATTCACCCCTCCACTTT.

This clone was counted once. The chain joins TRBV6-6 to TRBJ2-1; 12 positions agree with TRBD2. V lost 11 bases, J lost 9 bases, and 11 bases stayed unmatched. Germline CDR1 and CDR2: MNHNY and SVGAGI (reference sequence). The CDR3 totals 14 residues. The CDR3 loop is CAGESTSGRGEQFF. CDR3 DNA sequence: TGTGCCGGGGAATCGACTAGCGGGAGAGGTGAGCAGTTCTTC.

The chain links TRBV20-1 to TRBJ2-3; a possible D gene is TRBD2 (5 bases). Trimming took off 3 bases at V and 2 bases at J, with 12 bases between the two ends. Germline loops: CDR1 DFQATT, CDR2 SNEGSKA (reference sequence). The CDR3 consists of 14 residues. DNA of the CDR3: TGCAGTGCTAGTCGACCGGGATTCACAGATACGCAGTATTTT. This codes for CSASRPGFTDTQYF.

J is TRBJ2-1 and V is TRBV11-2; weak D call: TRBD2 (6 bases). V lost 1 base and J 15 bases, leaving 16 bases between the germline ends. CDR3 length: 13 residues. CDR1 is SGHAT and CDR2 is FQNNGV in the germline V gene. In DNA form, the CDR3 reads TGTGCCAGCAGCTTAGGCCGGTCGGGAGTATGGTTCTTC. Translated: CASSLGRSGVWFF. Based on the CDR3 plus reference TRBV11-2 and TRBJ2-1, the full variable domain is EAGVAQSPRYKIIEKRQSVAFWCNPISGHATLYWYQQILGQGPKLLIQFQNNGVVDDSQLPKDRFSAERLKGVDSTLKIQPAKLEDSAVYLCASSLGRSGVWFFGPGTRLTVL.

J is TRBJ2-1 and V is TRBV30; 10 bases line up with TRBD2. This CDR3 contains 18 residues. Per the germline V gene, CDR1 is GTSNPN and CDR2 is SVGIG (reference sequence). Germline trimming cut 3 bases from V and 8 bases from J; bases unmatched to any gene: 19. CDR3 sequence (DNA): TGTGCCTGGAGGATGGGCCCCAAAAGCGGGAGGGCCCCCGATGAGCAGTTCTTC. Translating it yields CAWRMGPKSGRAPDEQFF. The variable domain in full, with the rest retrieved from reference TRBV30 and TRBJ2-1, is SQTIHQWPATLVQPVGSPLSLECTVEGTSNPNLYWYRQAAGRGLQLLFYSVGIGQISSEVPQNLSASRPQDRQFILSSKKLLLSDSGFYLCAWRMGPKSGRAPDEQFFGPGTRLTVL.

J is TRBJ1-2 and V is TRBV6-6, with 12 positions matching TRBD1. CDR3 size: 15 residues. From germline, CDR1 is MNHNY and CDR2 SVGAGI (reference sequence). The V segment lost 4 bases and the J segment 7 bases; nucleotides outside the gene matches: 7. The CDR3 protein is CASSSGQGASAGYTF. CDR3 in DNA: TGTGCCAGCAGTTCGGGACAGGGGGCCTCCGCTGGCTACACCTTC.

The chain carries TRBV7-2 and TRBJ2-7; TRBD2 matches 10 bases. V was clipped by 5 bases and J by 2 bases; unmatched bases: 9. Germline loops: CDR1 SGHTA, CDR2 FQGNSA. The CDR3 totals 16 residues. CDR3 sequence (DNA): TGTGCCAGCAGCCTCCGGACTAGCGGCTATGCCTACGAGCAGTACTTC. This translates into CASSLRTSGYAYEQYF.

The gene calls are TRBV7-9 and TRBJ2-1; possible D gene TRBD2, 6 bases. This CDR3 region has 15 residues. Deletions cut 5 bases from V and 6 bases from J, with 17 bases between. Germline values: CDR1 SEHNR, CDR2 FQNEAQ (reference sequence). The DNA for the CDR3 is TGTGCCAGCAGCGCGCGACTAGAATCTGGCAATGAGCAGTTCTTC. Amino acid sequence: CASSARLESGNEQFF.

This clone was counted a single time. This chain joins TRBV11-2 and TRBJ2-7; TRBD1 aligns across 9 bases. This CDR3 contains 15 residues. The junction had 8 bases not matched to a gene; V was cut back by 5 bases and J by 3 bases. Germline CDR1 reads SGHAT; CDR2 reads FQNNGV. Here the CDR3 reads CASSKDGQGIYEQYF. The CDR3 DNA reads as TGTGCCAGCAGCAAGGACGGACAGGGGATCTACGAGCAGTACTTC.

This rearrangement joins TRBV6-5 to TRBJ1-2; a possible D gene is TRBD1 (5 bases). The CDR3 covers 16 residues. Germline CDR1 reads MNHEY; CDR2 reads SVGAGI. V was trimmed by 2 bases and J by 3 bases, leaving 16 bases between them. CDR3 residues: CASSYSPGGDYYGYTF. CDR3 DNA: TGTGCCAGCAGTTACAGTCCGGGGGGAGACTACTATGGCTACACCTTC.

In its sample, this clone was seen once. The chain uses TRBV19 and TRBJ1-1, with 9 positions matching TRBD1. CDR1 is LNHDA, CDR2 SQIVND, per germline (reference sequence). This CDR3 region has 14 residues. V was clipped by 1 base and J by 4 bases; unmatched bases: 1. DNA for the CDR3: TGTGCCAGTAGTATAGTGGGACAGGGCACTGAAGCTTTCTTT. Its protein is CASSIVGQGTEAFF. Using reference TRBV19 and TRBJ1-1 for the parts outside the CDR3, the full variable domain is DGGITQSPKYLFRKEGQNVTLSCEQNLNHDAMYWYRQDPGQGLRLIYYSQIVNDFQKGDIAEGYSVSREKKESFPLTVTSAQKNPTAFYLCASSIVGQGTEAFFGQGTRLTVV.

V is TRBV7-2 and J is TRBJ2-7; 9 positions match TRBD1. V shed 4 bases and J 4 bases; nucleotides not matched to a gene: 5. Germline CDR1 is SGHTA and CDR2 is FQGNSA. This CDR3 has 14 amino acids. CDR3 protein: CASSSGTGSYEQYF. The CDR3 coding sequence is TGTGCCAGCAGCTCCGGGACAGGGAGTTACGAGCAGTACTTC.

This clone has just a few counts. The chain combines TRBV7-6 with TRBJ2-3; maybe TRBD1 (6 bases). The germline V gene has CDR1 SGHVS and CDR2 FNYEAQ. The CDR3 covers 16 residues. V gave up 1 base and J gave up 0 bases, with 11 bases separating them. The CDR3 DNA is TGTGCCAGCAGCTTAGTCGCAGGGGAGAGCACAGATACGCAGTATTTT. Protein product: CASSLVAGESTDTQYF.

This clone was seen once. The chain is built from TRBV29-1 and TRBJ2-7, with D possibly matching TRBD2 (6 bases). Germline V gene data show CDR1 as SQVTM and CDR2 as ANQGSEA. V lost 2 bases, J lost 3 bases, and 14 bases lay in between. CDR3 length equals 14 residues. The CDR3 coding sequence is TGCAGCGTTGAATCAAGCGGGCCGTACTACGAGCAGTACTTC. Translating gives CSVESSGPYYEQYF.

CDR3 bases: TGTGCCGGATCCCCGGGACAGGCGAACACTGAAGCTTTCTTT. Its protein is CAGSPGQANTEAFF. This chain uses TRBV6-5 with TRBJ1-1; 8 bases map to TRBD1. CDR1 is MNHEY and CDR2 is SVGAGI in the germline V gene. J gave up 1 base and V 11 bases, and 9 bases lay outside the gene matches. The CDR3 length is 14 residues.

The chain joins TRBV6-5 to TRBJ2-5; 7 nucleotides match TRBD2. The CDR3 runs to 12 residues. V lost 8 bases to trimming and J lost 2 bases; unmatched junction nucleotides: 2. Germline V gene lookup returns CDR1 MNHEY and CDR2 SVGAGI. CDR3 residues: CASRAGQETQYF. CDR3 nucleotide sequence: TGTGCCAGCCGAGCGGGGCAAGAGACCCAGTACTTC.